This entry describes one TCR beta chain. An equimolar mix of two oligonucleotides served as the beta constant-region primer for TRBC1 and TRBC2. MiXCR, applied by TCRdb to the UMI-ligation and nested PCR reads, yields one record per CDR3 protein. The data hold some 150,000 distinct CDR3 sequences, with around 15% observed a single time. The V end lost 5 bases, the J end lost 0 bases, and 17 bases lay between the germline ends. The CDR3 length is 16 residues. Germline V CDR1 and CDR2: SGHTA, FQGTGA. The record originates from a study of naive and memory T cell subsets. This receptor was obtained from a human donor in good health. The rearrangement uses TRBV7-3 and TRBJ2-7; D may match TRBD1 or TRBD2 (6 bases each). Input material: naive CD4+ T cells from blood. For the CDR3, the DNA is TGTGCCAGCAGCGCCCGAGGGGGGCGGTACTCCTACGAGCAGTACTTC. It specifies CASSARGGRYSYEQYF.